The 27 T cell receptor beta chains given below trace back to one sample, sequenced in a study of spatial heterogeneity in lung cancer. Study results and caveats: In tumors, expanded intratumoral alpha and beta TCR counts tracked mutation counts.

No cognate antigen is known for these TCRs. TCRdb analysed the 5' RACE reads with MiXCR anew, one entry per CDR3 protein. This table has roughly 15,000 distinct CDR3 sequences, 7.3% appearing once. The time point: sample taken at primary tumor resection. Material: lung tumor tissue, obtained at surgery. These receptors were taken from a male donor with early-stage non-small cell lung cancer.

This clonotype showed up just a few times. The chain combines TRBV12-3 or TRBV12-4 with TRBJ2-2; tentatively, D is TRBD2 (5 bases). Trimming took 8 bases from V and 3 from J, leaving 13 bases between them. The CDR3 runs to 14 residues. The CDR3 here is CASGRGSDTGELFF. CDR3 coding DNA: TGTGCCAGCGGACGGGGTTCGGACACCGGGGAGCTGTTTTTT.

This clonotype has a handful of counts. This chain links TRBV7-9 with TRBJ1-1; D unclear. V lost 9 bases, J lost 4 bases, and 12 bases lay in between. This CDR3 region has 12 residues. CDR1 and CDR2 from the germline V gene are SEHNR and FQNEAQ (reference sequence). In DNA, the CDR3 is TGTGCCAGAGGAGCAATCTCCACTGAAGCTTTCTTT. This encodes CARGAISTEAFF.

This clonotype was counted many times. The chain joins TRBV5-4 to TRBJ1-1; D is uncertain. This CDR3 is built from 15 residues. Between the trimmed V and J ends, which lost 1 base and 3 bases, there was a span of 13 bases. Germline V gene data show CDR1 as SGHNT and CDR2 as YYREEE (reference sequence). The CDR3 here is CASSLTASPYTEAFF. In nucleotides, the CDR3 is TGTGCCAGCAGCTTGACGGCGAGCCCCTACACTGAAGCTTTCTTT.

Sample share makes this clonotype medium-sized (0.01 to 0.1%). Germline is not matched at one junction end, which may reflect a read error. V usage is TRBV9 and J usage is TRBJ2-5; weak D call: TRBD2 (5 bases). Germline lookup yields CDR1 SGDLS and CDR2 YYNGEE. The CDR3 totals 13 residues. The CDR3 region is CASTVGAVETQYF. In DNA form, the CDR3 reads TGTGCCAGCACCGTAGGAGCGGTCGAGACCCAGTACTTC.

This clonotype was counted a few times. The CDR3 DNA follows: TGTGCCAGCAGACATAGTGGCGGATCCGGGGACGAGCAGTACTTC. It encodes CASRHSGGSGDEQYF. The J gene is TRBJ2-7, the V gene TRBV7-2, with a possible D match to TRBD2 (5 bases). Germline V gene sequence: CDR1 SGHTA, CDR2 FQGNSA. Between the trimmed V and J ends, which lost 6 bases and 5 bases, there was a span of 20 bases. The CDR3 is 15 amino acids.

By share of the sample, this clonotype is medium-sized. The chain couples TRBV5-1 to TRBJ2-7; D is perhaps TRBD1 (6 bases). Germline V CDR1 and CDR2: SGHRS, YFSETQ. The CDR3 has 13 amino acids. V was clipped by 3 bases and J by 3 bases, with 10 bases between them. The CDR3: CASSSPDSYEQYF. The CDR3 DNA sequence: TGCGCCAGCAGCTCCCCGGACAGCTACGAGCAGTACTTC.

A few counts support this clonotype. J is TRBJ1-5 and V is TRBV20-1; maybe TRBD1 (6 bases). Germline V lookup: CDR1 DFQATT, CDR2 SNEGSKA (reference sequence). The CDR3 consists of 14 residues. Deletions cut 5 bases from V and 0 bases from J, with 11 bases between. CDR3 bases: TGCAGTGCTCGGCAGGGGAATAGCAATCAGCCCCAGCATTTT. It is translated as CSARQGNSNQPQHF.

This clonotype was found a few times. This chain uses TRBV4-1 with TRBJ2-3; TRBD2 agrees at 12 bases. V shed 5 bases, J shed 2 bases, and the junction held 5 bases outside the gene matches. This CDR3 region has 16 residues. The germline gives CDR1 MGHRA, CDR2 YSYEKL. This CDR3 reads CASSARLAGDTDTQYF. CDR3 nucleotide sequence: TGCGCCAGCAGCGCGCGACTAGCGGGAGACACAGATACGCAGTATTTT.

This clonotype was counted many times. V usage is TRBV20-1 and J usage is TRBJ2-1, with no clear D. This CDR3 is 14 amino acids long. Germline loops: CDR1 DFQATT, CDR2 SNEGSKA (reference sequence). V lost 6 bases to trimming and J lost 2 bases, with 14 bases between them. The CDR3 DNA follows: TGCAGTGCCCTAGGACGGCTGGCCTACAATGAGCAGTTCTTC. Protein sequence: CSALGRLAYNEQFF.

This clonotype has at least ten counts. The chain joins TRBV9 to TRBJ2-2, with 8 bases that match TRBD1. The CDR3 contains 16 residues. With V trimmed by 3 bases and J by 3 bases, 7 bases remained unmatched. Germline-derived CDR1 and CDR2 are SGDLS and YYNGEE. In DNA, the CDR3 is TGTGCCAGCAGCGAGCGGACAGGGTGGGACACCGGGGAGCTGTTTTTT. Translated: CASSERTGWDTGELFF.

J is TRBJ2-1 and V is TRBV7-3; possibly TRBD2 for D (5 bases). CDR1 is SGHTA and CDR2 is FQGTGA in the germline V gene. The CDR3 totals 16 residues. V was shortened by 5 bases and J by 10 bases, with 24 bases between the two germline ends. In DNA form, the CDR3 reads TGTGCCAGCAGCCCCGGAGGCGGAGCGGTTGGCGGAGAGCAGTTCTTC. Translation gives CASSPGGGAVGGEQFF.

Regarding this clonotype: A much larger clone sits a single nucleotide away, making a read error possible. Given the absence of the conserved phenylalanine or tryptophan at the CDR3 end, a read error is likely. V is TRBV7-3 and J is TRBJ2-3; 13 bases match TRBD2. After removal of 5 bases from V and 2 bases from J, the junction contained 7 bases not matched to a gene. The CDR3 has 17 amino acids. Germline V lookup: CDR1 SGHTA, CDR2 FQGTGA. The CDR3 sequence is CASSPGTSGKYTDTQYL. The CDR3 DNA sequence: TGTGCCAGCAGCCCCGGGACTAGCGGGAAATACACAGATACGCAGTATTTG.

The rearrangement uses TRBV19 and TRBJ2-3, with TRBD1 matching 7 bases. There are 15 residues in the CDR3. V gave up 6 bases and J gave up 0 bases; unmatched junction bases: 6. The V gene's germline CDR1 is LNHDA and CDR2 SQIVND (reference sequence). The CDR3 coding sequence is TGTGCCAGTAGAGGGGGCGGTTCTAGCACAGATACGCAGTATTTT. Its protein product is CASRGGGSSTDTQYF.

The rearrangement links TRBV5-4 to TRBJ2-6; possible D gene TRBD2, 6 bases. CDR1 is SGHNT, CDR2 YYREEE, per germline (reference sequence). This CDR3 comprises 18 residues. With 4 bases removed from V and 0 bases from J, the gap between germline ends came to 17 bases. CDR3 bases: TGTGCCAGCAGCGGCCGGGACCGGGGGAGCTCTGGGGCCAACGTCCTGACTTTC. It yields the protein CASSGRDRGSSGANVLTF.

The chain joins TRBV7-6 to TRBJ2-3, with D tentatively TRBD2 (5 bases). CDR3 length: 18 residues. Germline V lookup: CDR1 SGHVS, CDR2 FNYEAQ. Trimming removed 6 bases from V and 2 bases from J, with 24 bases in between. CDR3 DNA: TGTGCCAGCAGTCAACCAGAGGCGGAGGTCTTCGTCACAGATACGCAGTATTTT. Translating it yields CASSQPEAEVFVTDTQYF.

This clonotype was detected a few times. The chain links TRBV14 to TRBJ1-1; perhaps TRBD1 as D (6 bases). This CDR3 is built from 17 residues. Germline CDR1 and CDR2: SGHDN and FVKESK. V was clipped by 4 bases and J by 3 bases, with 21 bases between them. The CDR3 coding sequence is TGTGCCAGCAGCCCGGTTCATGGGGGGCTAAGAGACACTGAAGCTTTCTTT. This translates into CASSPVHGGLRDTEAFF.

This clonotype is termed medium-sized. V and J are TRBV20-1 and TRBJ2-3; TRBD2 matches 10 bases. Germline loops: CDR1 DFQATT, CDR2 SNEGSKA (reference sequence). CDR3 length equals 16 residues. Losses at the gene ends were 2 bases for V and 2 bases for J; bases not matched to a gene: 7. The CDR3 DNA follows: TGCAGTGCTAGACCGGGACTAGCGAGATTCACAGATACGCAGTATTTT. It specifies CSARPGLARFTDTQYF.

In this sample, this clonotype turned up many times. The chain uses TRBV19 and TRBJ2-7, with D perhaps matching TRBD2 (6 bases). This CDR3 contains 15 residues. Germline lookup yields CDR1 LNHDA and CDR2 SQIVND (reference sequence). The V gene lost 1 base and the J gene lost 0 bases, with 10 bases spanning the gap. The CDR3 nucleotides read TGTGCCAGTAGTATAGTTGGGGGGAACTCCTACGAGCAGTACTTC. Protein: CASSIVGGNSYEQYF.

This clonotype appeared many times. This chain joins TRBV19 and TRBJ2-3, with 9 bases that match TRBD1. Germline CDR1 LNHDA, CDR2 SQIVND (reference sequence). CDR3 length equals 16 residues. Unmatched junction bases numbered 8, after V lost 5 bases and J lost 2 bases. CDR3 sequence: CASSLNRGQDTDTQYF. The CDR3 nucleotides are TGTGCCAGTAGTCTGAACAGGGGGCAAGACACAGATACGCAGTATTTT. The full variable domain, in which reference TRBV19 and TRBJ2-3 provide the parts outside the CDR3, is DGGITQSPKYLFRKEGQNVTLSCEQNLNHDAMYWYRQDPGQGLRLIYYSQIVNDFQKGDIAEGYSVSREKKESFPLTVTSAQKNPTAFYLCASSLNRGQDTDTQYFGPGTRLTVL.

At least ten counts were recorded for this clonotype. V gene TRBV2 combines with J gene TRBJ2-7; D perhaps matches TRBD2 (6 bases). Looked up from germline, CDR1 is SNHLY and CDR2 is FYNNEI. This CDR3 region has 13 residues. The V gene lost 8 bases and the J gene lost 5 bases, with 16 bases spanning the gap. The CDR3 region is CASLAGGSNEQYF. Written as DNA, the CDR3 is TGTGCCAGCTTGGCCGGGGGTTCCAACGAGCAGTACTTC.

This clonotype is labeled medium-sized. V is TRBV6-1 and J is TRBJ1-2, with D unclear. Germline assignment: CDR1 MNHNS and CDR2 SASEGT. The CDR3 spans 13 residues. The V end lost 1 base, the J end lost 5 bases, and 8 bases lay between the germline ends. The CDR3 sequence: CASSEGAKYGYTF. In nucleotides, the CDR3 is TGTGCCAGCAGTGAAGGGGCCAAGTATGGCTACACCTTC.

This clonotype has just a few counts. This chain joins TRBV10-3 and TRBJ1-5; unclear D gene. The V gene's germline CDR1 is ENHRY and CDR2 SYGVKD. This CDR3 contains 13 residues. Trimming took off 9 bases at V and 4 bases at J, with 13 bases between the two ends. CDR3 sequence: CAIKENHNQPQHF. The CDR3, as DNA: TGTGCCATAAAGGAAAACCATAATCAGCCCCAGCATTTT.

This clonotype was observed many times. The gene calls are TRBV5-5 and TRBJ1-2; the match to TRBD1 covers 8 bases. The CDR3 runs to 14 residues. Germline-derived CDR1 and CDR2 are SGHKS and YYEKEE (reference sequence). J was trimmed by 6 bases and V by 1 base; bases with no gene match: 5. The CDR3 DNA follows: TGTGCCAGCAGCTTGATGGGACAGGTGAATGGCTACACCTTC. It specifies CASSLMGQVNGYTF. The whole variable domain, filled in from reference TRBV5-5 and TRBJ1-2, reads DAGVTQSPTHLIKTRGQQVTLRCSPISGHKSVSWYQQVLGQGPQFIFQYYEKEERGRGNFPDRFSARQFPNYSSELNVNALLLGDSALYLCASSLMGQVNGYTFGSGTRLTVV.

This clonotype has only a few counts. The chain couples TRBV18 to TRBJ2-3, with D possibly called TRBD1 or TRBD2 (6 bases each). The CDR3 consists of 16 residues. The germline V and J ends were trimmed by 0 bases and 5 bases, with 15 bases remaining between them. Looked up from germline, CDR1 is KGHSH and CDR2 is LQKENI. Here the CDR3 reads CASSPPVAGGKDTQYF. The CDR3 DNA reads as TGTGCCAGCTCACCACCTGTCGCCGGGGGCAAAGATACGCAGTATTTT.

This clonotype was detected many times. This chain's CDR3 is CASSKTSGTGEQFF. DNA for the CDR3: TGTGCCAGCTCTAAGACTAGCGGGACCGGTGAGCAGTTCTTC. The rearrangement uses TRBV7-3 and TRBJ2-1, with TRBD2 identical over 11 bases. The V and J ends lost 8 bases and 9 bases, in that order; junction bases with no gene match: 9. Germline V gene data show CDR1 as SGHTA and CDR2 as FQGTGA. CDR3 length equals 14 residues.

V and J are TRBV7-2 and TRBJ1-5; no clear D gene. The V gene's germline CDR1 is SGHTA and CDR2 FQGNSA. The V end was cut by 1 base, the J end by 0 bases, with 7 bases between. This CDR3 is 15 amino acids long. CDR3 amino acids: CASSLDLGSNQPQHF. The CDR3 DNA is TGTGCCAGCAGCTTAGACCTGGGTAGCAATCAGCCCCAGCATTTT.

Ten or more counts support this clonotype. The chain combines TRBV10-3 with TRBJ1-2; the D is unclear. V was pared by 3 bases and J by 2 bases, with 10 bases between. The CDR3 totals 14 residues. Looked up from germline, CDR1 is ENHRY and CDR2 is SYGVKD. CDR3 region: CAISDKGWNYGYTF. The CDR3 DNA reads TGTGCCATCAGTGATAAAGGTTGGAACTATGGCTACACCTTC.